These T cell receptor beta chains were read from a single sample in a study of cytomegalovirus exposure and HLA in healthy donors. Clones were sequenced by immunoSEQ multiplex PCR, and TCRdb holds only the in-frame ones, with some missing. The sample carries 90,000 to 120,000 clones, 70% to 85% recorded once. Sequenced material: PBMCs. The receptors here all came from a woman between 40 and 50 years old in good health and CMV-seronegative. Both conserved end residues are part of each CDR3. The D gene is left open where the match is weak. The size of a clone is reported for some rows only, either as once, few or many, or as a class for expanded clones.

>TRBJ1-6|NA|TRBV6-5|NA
CASSSSSDNSPLHF
TGTGCCAGCAGTTCCAGCAGCGATAATTCACCCCTCCACTTT
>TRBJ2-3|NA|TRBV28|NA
CASSSNQRKRLRTDTQYF
TGTGCCAGCAGTTCAAATCAGCGGAAGCGACTACGCACAGATACGCAGTATTTT
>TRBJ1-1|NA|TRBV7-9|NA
CSSSLDSWGRERTEAFF
TGTTCCAGCAGCTTAGATTCGTGGGGCAGGGAAAGGACTGAAGCTTTCTTT
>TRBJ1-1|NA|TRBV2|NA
CASINDRNTEAFF
TGTGCCAGCATCAACGACAGGAACACTGAAGCTTTCTTT
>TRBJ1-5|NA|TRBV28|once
CASSFRTEYSNQPQHF
TGTGCCAGCAGTTTCAGGACAGAGTATAGCAATCAGCCCCAGCATTTT
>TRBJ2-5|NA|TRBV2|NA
CATHLSGTQYF
TGTGCCACCCACCTATCGGGGACCCAGTACTTC
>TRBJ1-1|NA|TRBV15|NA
CATSRDQIGGRFF
TGTGCCACCAGCAGAGACCAGATTGGTGGGCGCTTCTTT
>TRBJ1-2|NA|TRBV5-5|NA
CASSLAPRTNYGYTF
TGTGCCAGCAGCTTGGCCCCGAGAACTAACTATGGCTACACCTTC
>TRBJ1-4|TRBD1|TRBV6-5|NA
CASSVDRGPNEKLFF
TGTGCCAGCAGTGTTGACAGGGGACCTAATGAAAAACTGTTTTTT
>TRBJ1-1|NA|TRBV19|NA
CASSMGNRGAFF
TGTGCCAGTAGTATGGGAAACAGAGGGGCTTTCTTT
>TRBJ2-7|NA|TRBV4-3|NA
CASSQEGGVVYEQYF
TGCGCCAGCAGCCAAGAAGGGGGGGTGGTCTACGAGCAGTACTTC
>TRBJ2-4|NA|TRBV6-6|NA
CASSYSLLTAQYF
TGTGCCAGCAGTTACTCCCTCTTGACAGCTCAGTACTTC
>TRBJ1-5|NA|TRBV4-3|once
CASSQDLTSNQPQHF
TGCGCCAGCAGCCAAGATTTGACAAGCAATCAGCCCCAGCATTTT
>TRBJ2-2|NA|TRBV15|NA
CATSRDRNTGELFF
TGTGCCACCAGCAGAGATCGGAACACCGGGGAGCTGTTTTTT
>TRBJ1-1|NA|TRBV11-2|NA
CASSPFPSSGGNTEAFF
TGTGCCAGCAGCCCTTTCCCCAGCTCCGGGGGGAACACTGAAGCTTTCTTT
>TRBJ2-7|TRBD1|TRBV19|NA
CASSPRQGWNEQYF
TGTGCCAGTAGTCCCCGACAGGGTTGGAACGAGCAGTACTTC
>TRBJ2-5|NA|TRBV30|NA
CAWSNHNYRQETQYF
TGTGCCTGGAGTAATCATAATTACCGGCAAGAGACCCAGTACTTC
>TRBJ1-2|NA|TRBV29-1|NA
CSVAEVGREGGYTF
TGCAGCGTTGCCGAAGTCGGGCGCGAGGGTGGCTACACCTTC
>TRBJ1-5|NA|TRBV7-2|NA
CASSLWGDSNQPQHF
TGTGCCAGCAGCTTATGGGGGGATAGCAATCAGCCCCAGCATTTT
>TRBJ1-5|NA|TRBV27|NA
CANSDRFGQPQHF
TGTGCCAACTCGGACAGATTCGGTCAGCCCCAGCATTTT
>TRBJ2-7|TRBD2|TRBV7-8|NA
CASSLALAVNEQYF
TGTGCCAGCAGCTTGGCACTAGCGGTAAACGAGCAGTACTTC
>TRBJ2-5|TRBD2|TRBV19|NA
CASSNQAGGEETQYF
TGTGCCAGTTCTAACCAAGCGGGAGGGGAAGAGACCCAGTACTTC
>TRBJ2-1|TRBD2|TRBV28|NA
CASSLPAGGYNEQFF
TGTGCCAGCAGCCTCCCAGCGGGGGGATACAATGAGCAGTTCTTC
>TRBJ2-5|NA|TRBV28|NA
CASSFGLSGGSETQYF
TGTGCCAGCAGTTTTGGCCTATCTGGGGGGAGCGAGACCCAGTACTTC
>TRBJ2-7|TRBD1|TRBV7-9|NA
CASSLGQGAFDEQYF
TGTGCCAGCAGCTTAGGACAGGGGGCTTTCGACGAGCAGTACTTC
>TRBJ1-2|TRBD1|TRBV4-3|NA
CASSQDKGTGGHYGYTF
TGCGCCAGCAGCCAAGATAAGGGGACAGGGGGTCACTATGGCTACACCTTC
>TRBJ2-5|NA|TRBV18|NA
CASSPGQLGETQYF
TGTGCCAGCTCACCCGGACAGCTGGGAGAGACCCAGTACTTC
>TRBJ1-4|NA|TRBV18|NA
CASSPPHRVRDHSHEKLFF
TGTGCCAGCTCACCACCCCACAGGGTACGGGACCATTCTCATGAAAAACTGTTTTTT
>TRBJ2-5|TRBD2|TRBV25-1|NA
CASSEPGRETQYF
TGTGCCAGCAGTGAGCCCGGGAGGGAGACCCAGTACTTC
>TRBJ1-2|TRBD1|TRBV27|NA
CASGYQGAGYGYTF
TGTGCCAGCGGTTACCAGGGGGCGGGATATGGCTACACCTTC
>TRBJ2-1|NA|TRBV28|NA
CASSPSYEQFF
TGTGCCAGCAGTCCCTCCTATGAGCAGTTCTTC
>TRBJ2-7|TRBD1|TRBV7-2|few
CASSLGGTGVGEQYF
TGTGCCAGCAGCTTAGGGGGGACAGGGGTAGGCGAGCAGTACTTC
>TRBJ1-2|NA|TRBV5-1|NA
CASSQRREDYGYTF
TGCGCCAGCAGCCAGCGCAGGGAAGACTATGGCTACACCTTC
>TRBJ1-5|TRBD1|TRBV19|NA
CASRRGTENQPQHF
TGTGCCAGTAGACGGGGGACAGAGAATCAGCCCCAGCATTTT
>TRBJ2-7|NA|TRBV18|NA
CASSLSSYEQYF
TGTGCCAGCTCTCTGAGCTCCTACGAGCAGTACTTC
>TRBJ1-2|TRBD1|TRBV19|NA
CASSTRQGVGDGYTF
TGTGCCAGTAGTACTAGGCAGGGGGTCGGCGATGGCTACACCTTC